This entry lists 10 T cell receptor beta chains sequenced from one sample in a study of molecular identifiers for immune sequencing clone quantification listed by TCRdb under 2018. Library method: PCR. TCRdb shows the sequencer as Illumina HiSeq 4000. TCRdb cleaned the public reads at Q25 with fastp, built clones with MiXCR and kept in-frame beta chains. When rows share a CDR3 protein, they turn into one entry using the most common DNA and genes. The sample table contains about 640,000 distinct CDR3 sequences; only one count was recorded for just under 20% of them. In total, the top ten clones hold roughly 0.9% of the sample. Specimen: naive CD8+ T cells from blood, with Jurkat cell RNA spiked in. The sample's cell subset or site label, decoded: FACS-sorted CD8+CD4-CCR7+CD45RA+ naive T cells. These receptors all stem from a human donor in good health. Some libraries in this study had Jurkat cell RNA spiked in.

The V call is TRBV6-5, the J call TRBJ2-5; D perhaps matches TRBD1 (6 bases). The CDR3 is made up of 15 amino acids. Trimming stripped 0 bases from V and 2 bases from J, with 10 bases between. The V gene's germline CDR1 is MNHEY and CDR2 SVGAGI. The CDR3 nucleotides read TGTGCCAGCAGTTACTCCATAGGACAGCAAGAGACCCAGTACTTC. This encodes CASSYSIGQQETQYF.

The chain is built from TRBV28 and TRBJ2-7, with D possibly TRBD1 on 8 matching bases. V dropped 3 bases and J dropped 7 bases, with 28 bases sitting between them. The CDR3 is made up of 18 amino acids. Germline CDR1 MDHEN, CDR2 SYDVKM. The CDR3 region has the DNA TGTGCCAGCAGTTTCTTGGGGGGGGGAAGGACAGGGATGGGAGAGCAGTACTTC. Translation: CASSFLGGGRTGMGEQYF.

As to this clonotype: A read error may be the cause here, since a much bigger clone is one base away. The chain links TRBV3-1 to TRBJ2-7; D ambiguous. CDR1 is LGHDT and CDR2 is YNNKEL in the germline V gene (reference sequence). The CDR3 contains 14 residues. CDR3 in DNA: TGTGCCAGCAACCAAGGTTGGATCAAGACACCCCCCCTCTTC. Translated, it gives CASNQGWIKTPPLF.

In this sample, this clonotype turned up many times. The CDR3 DNA reads as TGTGCCAGCAGCTTAGGGGGCCGCTACGAGCAGTACTTC. Protein sequence: CASSLGGRYEQYF. The V and J genes are TRBV11-2 and TRBJ2-7, with a weak D call TRBD1 (5 bases). Germline assignment: CDR1 SGHAT and CDR2 FQNNGV. V gave up 1 base and J gave up 3 bases, with 7 bases separating them. The CDR3 is made up of 13 amino acids.

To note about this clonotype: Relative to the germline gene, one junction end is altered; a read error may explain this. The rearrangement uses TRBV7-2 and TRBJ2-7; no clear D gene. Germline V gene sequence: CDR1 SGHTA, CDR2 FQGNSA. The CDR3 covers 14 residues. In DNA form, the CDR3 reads TGTGCCAACAGCTTAGATGAGGCCCCCTACGAGCAGTACTTC. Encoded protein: CANSLDEAPYEQYF.

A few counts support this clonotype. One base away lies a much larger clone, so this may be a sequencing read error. CDR3 protein: CASSQRQENAGELFF. As DNA, the CDR3 is TGTGCCAGCAGCCAGAGACAGGAGAACGCCGGGGAGCTGTTTTTT. The V call is TRBV14, the J call TRBJ2-2, with D perhaps TRBD1 (6 bases). The V gene's germline CDR1 is SGHDN and CDR2 FVKESK. This CDR3 comprises 15 residues.

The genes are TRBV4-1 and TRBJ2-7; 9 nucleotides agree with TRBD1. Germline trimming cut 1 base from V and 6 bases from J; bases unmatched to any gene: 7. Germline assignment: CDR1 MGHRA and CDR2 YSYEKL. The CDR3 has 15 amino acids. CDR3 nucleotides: TGCGCCAGCAGCCAAGGGGGACAGGGTTCTTTCGAGCAGTACTTC. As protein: CASSQGGQGSFEQYF.

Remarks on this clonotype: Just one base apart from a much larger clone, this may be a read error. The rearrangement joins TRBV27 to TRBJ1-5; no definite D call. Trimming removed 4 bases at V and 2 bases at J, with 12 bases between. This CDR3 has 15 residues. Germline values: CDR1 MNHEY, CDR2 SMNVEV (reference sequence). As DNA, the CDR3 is TGTGCCAGCAGTTCTGGCCCGTCGGGCAATCAGCCCCAGCATTTT. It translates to CASSSGPSGNQPQHF.

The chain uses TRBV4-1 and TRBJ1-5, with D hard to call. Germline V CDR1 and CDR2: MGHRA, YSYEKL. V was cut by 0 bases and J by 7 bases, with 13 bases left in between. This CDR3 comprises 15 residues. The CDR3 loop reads CASSQEFDPGQPQHF. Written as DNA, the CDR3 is TGCGCCAGCAGCCAAGAATTTGATCCCGGCCAGCCCCAGCATTTT.

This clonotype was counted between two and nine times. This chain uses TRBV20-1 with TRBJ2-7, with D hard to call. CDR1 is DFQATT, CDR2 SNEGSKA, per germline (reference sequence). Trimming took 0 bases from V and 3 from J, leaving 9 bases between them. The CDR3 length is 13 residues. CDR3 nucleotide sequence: TGCAGTGCTAGAGATCTCGAGAGCTACGAGCAGTACTTC. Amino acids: CSARDLESYEQYF.